A single sample is the source of the 27 T cell receptor beta chains below, sequenced in a study of blood T cells in healthy people across ages. Combining a sample-barcoded 5' primer with a J-beta primer mix, a second PCR ran for roughly 6 to 12 cycles. Using its own MiXCR run on the 5' RACE reads, TCRdb lists one record per CDR3 protein. The sample includes hundreds of thousands of distinct CDR3 sequences, roughly 40% of them seen just once. Sequencing was performed on blood. The source of these receptors is a man aged 18 to 29 in good health.

This clonotype was seen ten or more times. V is TRBV12-3 or TRBV12-4 and J is TRBJ2-1; D not certain. Trimming left V 3 bases short and J 10 bases short, with 7 bases between. The CDR3 runs to 11 residues. DNA for the CDR3: TGTGCCAGCAGTTTCACGAGAGAGCAGTTCTTC. As protein: CASSFTREQFF.

This clonotype was counted between two and nine times. The chain employs TRBV2 and TRBJ2-5; D perhaps matches TRBD1 (6 bases). Judging by the DNA end, TRBJ2-7 fits better; the J call may be wrong. The CDR3 is 13 amino acids. Germline V lookup: CDR1 SNHLY, CDR2 FYNNEI. The CDR3 region is CASTGTYNYEQYF. CDR3 nucleotides: TGTGCCAGCACCGGGACATATAACTACGAGCAGTACTTC.

A single count supports this clonotype. Given a much more abundant clone one base away, this may be a read error. This chain links TRBV6-5 with TRBJ2-3, with TRBD2 as a possible D gene (5 bases). V was clipped by 5 bases and J by 1 base, with 10 bases between them. Germline CDR1 is MNHEY and CDR2 is SVGAGI. The CDR3 covers 14 residues. This CDR3 reads CASSDELGTDTQYF. CDR3 bases: TGTGCCAGCAGTGATGAACTAGGCACAGATACGCAGTATTTT.

This chain joins TRBV5-1 and TRBJ2-4; 11 bases match TRBD2. TRBJ2-7 matches the DNA end more closely, so the J call is doubtful. CDR1 is SGHRS and CDR2 is YFSETQ in the germline V gene. There are 19 residues in the CDR3. CDR3 protein: CASSLAGGQPGLAAYEQYF. In DNA, the CDR3 is TGCGCCAGCAGCTTGGCCGGGGGACAGCCGGGACTAGCGGCCTACGAGCAGTACTTC.

This clonotype has more than one count but fewer than ten. The chain carries TRBV4-1 and TRBJ2-7, with 9 positions matching TRBD1. V lost 4 bases, J lost 2 bases, and 12 bases stayed unmatched. The CDR3 loop spans 17 amino acids. Germline values: CDR1 MGHRA, CDR2 YSYEKL. The CDR3 DNA sequence: TGCGCCAGCAGCCTACTTCCTTTGGACAGGGGACCCTACGAGCAGTACTTC. It is translated as CASSLLPLDRGPYEQYF.

The sample holds many counts of this clonotype. V is TRBV2 and J is TRBJ2-4; perhaps D is TRBD1 or TRBD2 (5 bases each). Trimming cost V 7 bases and J 1 base, with 17 bases left between them. CDR1 SNHLY and CDR2 FYNNEI come from the germline V gene. The CDR3 loop spans 16 amino acids. Here the CDR3 reads CASKQRTSGAKNIQYF. In DNA form, the CDR3 reads TGTGCCAGCAAGCAGAGGACATCGGGGGCCAAAAACATTCAGTACTTC.

The chain recombines TRBV7-2 with TRBJ2-3; weak D call: TRBD1 (6 bases). The germline V and J ends were trimmed by 3 bases and 0 bases, with 13 bases remaining between them. Germline V gene lookup returns CDR1 SGHTA and CDR2 FQGNSA. The CDR3 totals 16 residues. The CDR3 DNA sequence: TGTGCCAGCAGCTTTGTAAGGGGGTCTAGCACAGATACGCAGTATTTT. Its translation is CASSFVRGSSTDTQYF.

This rearrangement joins TRBV29-1 to TRBJ2-5; maybe TRBD1 (5 bases). The V and J ends lost 5 bases and 13 bases respectively, with 17 bases between them. This CDR3 is 11 amino acids long. CDR1 and CDR2 from the germline V gene are SQVTM and ANQGSEA. The CDR3, as DNA: TGCAGCGTTTCCCACAGGTCCCTCCGGTACTTC. Encoded protein: CSVSHRSLRYF.

This clonotype appeared once. The rearrangement uses TRBV25-1 and TRBJ2-1; tentatively, D is TRBD2 (6 bases). V shed 2 bases and J shed 4 bases, with 12 bases lying between them. CDR1 is MGHDK and CDR2 is SYGVNS in the germline V gene. The CDR3 length is 15 residues. Here the CDR3 reads CASSEMVAVYNEQFF. The CDR3 DNA follows: TGTGCCAGCAGTGAAATGGTAGCGGTTTACAATGAGCAGTTCTTC.

This clonotype has only a few counts. V gene TRBV4-3 combines with J gene TRBJ2-3, with a weak D call TRBD1 (7 bases). The V end was cut by 4 bases, the J end by 6 bases, with 17 bases between. There are 15 residues in the CDR3. CDR1 and CDR2 (germline): LGHNA, YSLEER. The CDR3 nucleotides are TGCGCCAGCAGCCCAGGGGGGACTCCTCCCGATACGCAGTATTTT. This gives the protein CASSPGGTPPDTQYF.

This clonotype was seen only a few times. V is TRBV3-1 and J is TRBJ1-1; 7 bases map to TRBD1. The CDR3 has 19 amino acids. Unmatched junction bases numbered 20, after V lost 1 base and J lost 6 bases. CDR1 is LGHDT and CDR2 is YNNKEL in the germline V gene (reference sequence). The CDR3 spells CASSQVPPGYRGPFPEAFF. CDR3 nucleotide sequence: TGTGCCAGCAGCCAAGTCCCCCCAGGGTACAGGGGCCCTTTCCCTGAAGCTTTCTTT.

This clonotype has at least ten counts. Here the CDR3 DNA reads TGCGCCAGCAGCCACTTTCCCAGGGGAGAAAACGAGCAGTACTTC. Encoded protein: CASSHFPRGENEQYF. The rearrangement links TRBV4-3 to TRBJ2-7; TRBD1 might be the D (6 bases). V lost 3 bases to trimming and J lost 5 bases, with 17 bases between them. Germline CDR1 reads LGHNA; CDR2 reads YSLEER. The CDR3 consists of 15 residues.

This clonotype has a single count. One end of the junction fails to match germline, which may point to a read error. This rearrangement joins TRBV6-6 to TRBJ2-3, with a weak D call TRBD2 (6 bases). The CDR3 has 15 amino acids. Per the germline V gene, CDR1 is MNHNY and CDR2 is SVGAGI (reference sequence). This chain's CDR3 is CAGSSRDFQSDTQYF. CDR3 DNA: TGTGCCGGCAGTTCCCGGGACTTTCAATCGGATACGCAGTATTTT.

This chain links TRBV7-2 with TRBJ2-3; 10 bases are a match to TRBD2. CDR1 and CDR2 from the germline V gene are SGHTA and FQGNSA. This CDR3 has 18 amino acids. With V trimmed by 5 bases and J by 7 bases, 18 bases remained unmatched. CDR3 residues: CASSAELSGGPGTNTQYF. CDR3 sequence (DNA): TGTGCCAGCAGCGCCGAACTTAGCGGGGGGCCCGGAACAAATACGCAGTATTTT.

The chain combines TRBV20-1 with TRBJ2-1, with D hard to call. Germline V gene lookup returns CDR1 DFQATT and CDR2 SNEGSKA (reference sequence). Deletions cut 8 bases from V and 1 base from J, with 12 bases between. CDR3 length equals 13 residues. The CDR3 coding sequence is TGCAGTCCGGGCACCGCATCCTACAATGAGCAGTTCTTC. The encoded protein is CSPGTASYNEQFF.

The gene calls are TRBV5-5 and TRBJ2-3; TRBD2 matches 14 bases. This CDR3 contains 18 residues. The germline V gene encodes CDR1 SGHKS and CDR2 YYEKEE (reference sequence). V was clipped by 3 bases and J by 1 base; unmatched bases: 7. The CDR3 sequence is CASSSPRLAGGGTDTQYF. The CDR3, as DNA: TGTGCCAGCAGCTCCCCACGACTAGCGGGGGGGGGCACAGATACGCAGTATTTT.

The sample holds a few counts of this clonotype. The chain is built from TRBV13 and TRBJ2-1; D is perhaps TRBD2 (6 bases). TRBJ2-7 explains the end of the DNA better; the J call may be wrong. Germline values: CDR1 PRHDT, CDR2 FYEKMQ (reference sequence). The CDR3 has 16 amino acids. The CDR3 nucleotides read TGTGCCAGCAGCTCCCCCCGGGACTCCCCCGACAATGAGCAGTACTTC. It encodes CASSSPRDSPDNEQYF.

A word on this clonotype: In this CDR3 the conserved last residue, phenylalanine or tryptophan, is missing, so a read error is likely. In DNA, the CDR3 is TGTGCCAGCAGAGCTAGCGGGGGGGCCTCAAACATTCAGTACTCC. Translated: CASRASGGASNIQYS. This chain links TRBV3-1 with TRBJ2-4, with 12 positions matching TRBD2. V gave up 6 bases and J gave up 6 bases; unmatched junction bases: 6. Germline assignment: CDR1 LGHDT and CDR2 YNNKEL (reference sequence). The CDR3 sequence is 15 residues long.

The chain combines TRBV15 with TRBJ2-7; D gene ambiguous. CDR3 length equals 16 residues. Germline loops: CDR1 LNHNV, CDR2 YYDKDF (reference sequence). V was clipped by 0 bases and J by 7 bases, with 19 bases between them. In nucleotides, the CDR3 is TGTGCCACCAGCAGAGATCGGCAGGTCTCCTACAATGAGCAGTACTTC. Translated, it gives CATSRDRQVSYNEQYF.

Turning to this clonotype: This clone may be a read error of a much larger clone one base away. V is TRBV4-3 and J is TRBJ1-2; D gene uncertain. CDR1 is LGHNA and CDR2 is YSLEER in the germline V gene. CDR3 length equals 14 residues. Here the CDR3 reads CVSSQDLEDYGYTF. The CDR3 region has the DNA TGCGTCAGCAGCCAAGATCTGGAGGACTATGGCTACACCTTC.

The sample holds a few counts of this clonotype. The chain couples TRBV7-2 to TRBJ2-3; a weak D match, TRBD1 (6 bases). The CDR3 is 15 amino acids. Germline CDR1 SGHTA, CDR2 FQGNSA. V was trimmed by 5 bases and J by 0 bases, leaving 12 bases between them. CDR3 sequence: CASSRFGQSTDTQYF. The CDR3 DNA follows: TGTGCCAGCAGCCGATTTGGACAGAGCACAGATACGCAGTATTTT.

This rearrangement joins TRBV20-1 to TRBJ2-3; 11 bases fit TRBD2. Germline lookup yields CDR1 DFQATT and CDR2 SNEGSKA (reference sequence). This CDR3 is 15 amino acids long. The V segment lost 0 bases and the J segment 6 bases; nucleotides outside the gene matches: 5. The CDR3 DNA reads as TGCAGTGCTAGAGACTTACTAGCGGGGGTGGATACGCAGTATTTT. Translating it yields CSARDLLAGVDTQYF.

The table lists this clonotype with many counts. This chain links TRBV20-1 with TRBJ1-2; D possibly corresponds to TRBD1 (6 bases). Deletions cut 5 bases from V and 7 bases from J, with 14 bases between. Germline V gene lookup returns CDR1 DFQATT and CDR2 SNEGSKA (reference sequence). CDR3 length: 12 residues. The CDR3 nucleotides are TGCAGTGCTCCCGAGGAGGGGGGTGGCTACACCTTC. It encodes CSAPEEGGGYTF.

This rearrangement joins TRBV12-3 or TRBV12-4 to TRBJ1-2; D unresolved. V was cut by 5 bases and J by 4 bases, with 11 bases left in between. The CDR3 has 13 residues. CDR3 nucleotide sequence: TGTGCCAGCAGTCCCAGATCAGGCTATGGCTACACCTTC. Its protein product is CASSPRSGYGYTF.

To note about this clonotype: One end of the junction does not line up with germline, which may come from a read error. The chain is built from TRBV5-1 and TRBJ1-1; D unclear. The length of the CDR3 is 13 residues. CDR1 is SGHRS, CDR2 YFSETQ, per germline. This chain's CDR3 is CASSVLGNAEAFF. In nucleotides, the CDR3 is TGCGCCAGCAGCGTCTTAGGGAACGCTGAAGCTTTCTTT.

V is TRBV5-1 and J is TRBJ2-7; a possible D gene is TRBD2 (5 bases). V lost 1 base and J lost 4, with 9 bases in between. The CDR3 loop spans 13 amino acids. Germline values: CDR1 SGHRS, CDR2 YFSETQ. As DNA, the CDR3 is TGCGCCAGCAGCTTGTTTGAGGGTTACGAGCAGTACTTC. Its protein product is CASSLFEGYEQYF.

This clonotype turned up a few times. The CDR3 DNA reads TGTGCCAGCAGCTTCGAGGGTCTCGGAGCCCCTAATGAAAAACTGTTTTTT. It yields the protein CASSFEGLGAPNEKLFF. The rearrangement links TRBV5-5 to TRBJ1-4; D remains unclear. The V end lost 2 bases, the J end lost 3 bases, and 17 bases lay between the germline ends. Per the germline V gene, CDR1 is SGHKS and CDR2 is YYEKEE (reference sequence). CDR3 size: 17 residues.